The present T cell receptor beta chain was sequenced within a study of cytomegalovirus exposure and HLA in healthy donors. Across the whole study: Early released data comprised 80 million to 100 million unique TCRs from HLA-typed donors.

A few counts support this clone. What it binds is unknown. The primer mix had 60 Vbeta and 13 Jbeta primers. TCRdb keeps only in-frame clones here, not all; method: immunoSEQ multiplex PCR. The sample shows fewer than 250,000 clones, approximately 78% of them seen only once. The V segment lost 8 bases and the J segment 6 bases; nucleotides outside the gene matches: 1. The CDR3 sequence is 12 residues long. Germline V gene lookup returns CDR1 MDHEN and CDR2 SYDVKM. Study-level findings and limits: It was assumed in the presence/absence analyses that sequencing depth was roughly uniform across donors. Sequencing likely produced, as an artifact, a cluster of highly shared sequence variants. There were some public TCRs occurring in many donors, but most TCR sequences were rare.

The gene calls are TRBV28 and TRBJ1-4, with 9 bases that match TRBD1. The sequence came from a woman in her thirties in good health and CMV-seropositive. Sequencing input: PBMCs. In DNA, the CDR3 is TGTGCCAGCGGGACAGGGTATGAAAAACTGTTTTTT. Its translation: CASGTGYEKLFF. The full variable domain, its missing parts supplied by reference TRBV28 and TRBJ1-4, is DVKVTQSSRYLVKRTGEKVFLECVQDMDHENMFWYRQDPGLGLRLIYFSYDVKMKEKGDIPEGYSVSREKKERFSLILESASTNQTSMYLCASGTGYEKLFFGSGTQLSVL.